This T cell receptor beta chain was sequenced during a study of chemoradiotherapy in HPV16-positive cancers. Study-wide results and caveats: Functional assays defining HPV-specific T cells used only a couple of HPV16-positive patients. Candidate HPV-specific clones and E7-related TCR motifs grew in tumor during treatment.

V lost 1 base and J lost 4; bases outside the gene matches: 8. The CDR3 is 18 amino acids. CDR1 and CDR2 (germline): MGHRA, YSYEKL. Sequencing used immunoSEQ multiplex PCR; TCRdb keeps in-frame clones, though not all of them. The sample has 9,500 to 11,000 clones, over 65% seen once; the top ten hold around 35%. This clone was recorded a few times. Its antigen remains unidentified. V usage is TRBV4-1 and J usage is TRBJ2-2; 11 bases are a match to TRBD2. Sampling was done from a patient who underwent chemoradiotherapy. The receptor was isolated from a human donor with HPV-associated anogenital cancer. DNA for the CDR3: TGCGCCAGCAGCCAAGTAGGGCTAGCGGGGGGTACCACCGGGGAGCTGTTTTTT. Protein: CASSQVGLAGGTTGELFF.